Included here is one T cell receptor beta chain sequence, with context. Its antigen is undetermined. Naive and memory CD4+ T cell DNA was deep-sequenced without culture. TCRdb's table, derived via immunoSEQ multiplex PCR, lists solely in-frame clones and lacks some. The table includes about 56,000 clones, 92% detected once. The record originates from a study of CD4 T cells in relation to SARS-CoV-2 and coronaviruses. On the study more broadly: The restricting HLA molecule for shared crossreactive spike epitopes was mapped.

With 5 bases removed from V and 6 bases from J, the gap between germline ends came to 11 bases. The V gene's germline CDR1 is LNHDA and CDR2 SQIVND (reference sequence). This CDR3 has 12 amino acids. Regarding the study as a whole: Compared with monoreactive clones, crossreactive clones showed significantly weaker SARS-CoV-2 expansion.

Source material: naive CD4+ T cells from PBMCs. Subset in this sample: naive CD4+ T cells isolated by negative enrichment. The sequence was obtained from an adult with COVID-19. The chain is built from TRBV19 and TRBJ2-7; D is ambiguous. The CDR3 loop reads CASSDIGIEQYF. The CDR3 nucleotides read TGTGCCAGTAGTGATATAGGGATCGAGCAGTACTTC.